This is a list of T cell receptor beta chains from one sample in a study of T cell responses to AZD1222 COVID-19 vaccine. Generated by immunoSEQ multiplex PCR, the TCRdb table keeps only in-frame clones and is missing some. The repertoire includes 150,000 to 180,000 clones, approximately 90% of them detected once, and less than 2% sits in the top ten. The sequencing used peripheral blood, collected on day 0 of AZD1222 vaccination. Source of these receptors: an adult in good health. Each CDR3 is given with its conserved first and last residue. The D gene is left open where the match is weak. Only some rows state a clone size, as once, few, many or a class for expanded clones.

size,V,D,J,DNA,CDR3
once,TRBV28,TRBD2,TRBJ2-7,TGTGCCAGCAGTTATCCTAGCGGGAGTTTCTACGAGCAGTACTTC,CASSYPSGSFYEQYF
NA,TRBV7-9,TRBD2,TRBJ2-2,TGTGCCAGCAGCTTTTCTCCGACAGCGGGAGGGGAGCTGTTTTTT,CASSFSPTAGGELFF
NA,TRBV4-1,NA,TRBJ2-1,TGCGCCAGCAGGCTGACTGAGGCCCGTTGGGGTGAGCAGTTCTTC,CASRLTEARWGEQFF
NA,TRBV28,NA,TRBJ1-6,TGTGCCAGCAGTTTACCCGGGCGAAATTCACCCCTCCACTTT,CASSLPGRNSPLHF
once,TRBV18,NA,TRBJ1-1,TGTGCCAGCTCACTACACAGGGTGAACACTGAAGCTTTCTTT,CASSLHRVNTEAFF
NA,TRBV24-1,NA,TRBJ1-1,TGTGCCACCAGTAGCCGGGTAAACACTGAAGCTTTCTTT,CATSSRVNTEAFF
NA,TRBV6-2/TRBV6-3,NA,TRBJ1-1,TGTGCCAGCAGTTACGGTGCTTACACTGAAGCTTTCTTT,CASSYGAYTEAFF
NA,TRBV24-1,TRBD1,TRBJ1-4,TGTGCCACCAGTGATCCGGGACAGAGAGGAGAAAAACTGTTTTTT,CATSDPGQRGEKLFF
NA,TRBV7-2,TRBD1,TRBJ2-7,TGTGCCAGCAGCACGCGGGACAGGAAAGACGAGCAGTACTTC,CASSTRDRKDEQYF
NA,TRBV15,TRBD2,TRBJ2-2,TGTGCCACCAGCAGAGATCCCGGACTAGCGGGACTCCGGGAGCTGTTTTTT,CATSRDPGLAGLRELFF
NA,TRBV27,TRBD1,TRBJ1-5,TGTGCCAGCAGTCGACAGGGCGCTTATAGCAATCAGCCCCAGCATTTT,CASSRQGAYSNQPQHF
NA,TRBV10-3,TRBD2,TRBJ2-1,TGTGCCATCAGTGGTTCGTCTAGCGGGGGTAATGAGCAGTTCTTC,CAISGSSSGGNEQFF
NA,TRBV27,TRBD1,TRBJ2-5,TGTGCCAGCAGTTTATCGCTGGGGACAGGGGAAGAGACCCAGTACTTC,CASSLSLGTGEETQYF
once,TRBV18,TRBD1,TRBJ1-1,TGTGCCAGCTCACCAGACAGGGCGAACACTGAAGCTTTCTTT,CASSPDRANTEAFF
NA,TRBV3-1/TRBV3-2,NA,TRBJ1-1,TGTGCCAGCAGCCAAGAAATTTGGACTGCTATGAACACTGAAGCTTTCTTT,CASSQEIWTAMNTEAFF
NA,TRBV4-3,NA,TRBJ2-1,TGCGCCAGCAGCCAAGGGATCGGCCTCGGCAATGAGCAGTTCTTC,CASSQGIGLGNEQFF
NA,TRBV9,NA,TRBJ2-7,TGTGCCAGCAGCTTCGAGGGGGCCCCTTGGGGAGGCGAGCAGTACTTC,CASSFEGAPWGGEQYF
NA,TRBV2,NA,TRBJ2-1,TGTGCCAGCATCCCTAGCAGGTCCTACAATGAGCAGTTCTTC,CASIPSRSYNEQFF
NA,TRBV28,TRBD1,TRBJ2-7,TGTGCCAGCACCAAGCCCAGGGGGCGCGAGCAGTACTTC,CASTKPRGREQYF
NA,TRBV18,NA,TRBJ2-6,TGTGCCAGCTCACCAGAGGGGAACTCCTACCTTCTGAGCTCTGGGGCCAACGTCCTGACTTTC,CASSPEGNSYLLSSGANVLTF
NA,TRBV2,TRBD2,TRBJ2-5,TGTGCCAGCAGTGAGTTCTTAGCGGGAGAAGAGACCCAGTACTTC,CASSEFLAGEETQYF
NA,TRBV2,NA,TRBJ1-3,TGTGCCAGCATCGATCGACGGGTGAGCTCTGGAAACACCATATATTTT,CASIDRRVSSGNTIYF
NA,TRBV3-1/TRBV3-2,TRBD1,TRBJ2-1,TGTGCCAGCAGCCAAGTACCCGGATCGGACAGGGGGGGTAGGTTCTTC,CASSQVPGSDRGGRFF
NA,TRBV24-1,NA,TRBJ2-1,TGTGCCACCAGTGGACAAACTAGCAGGGGAGGGAATGAGCAGTTCTTC,CATSGQTSRGGNEQFF
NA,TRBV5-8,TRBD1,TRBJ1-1,TGTGCCAGCAGCCACCGGACAGGGGGTGACACTGAAGCTTTCTTT,CASSHRTGGDTEAFF
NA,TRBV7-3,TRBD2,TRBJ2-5,TGTGCCAGCAGCGGTTATCAGACTAGCGGGATAGGCGTCGATGAGACCCAGTACTTC,CASSGYQTSGIGVDETQYF
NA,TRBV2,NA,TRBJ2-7,TGTGCCAGCAGTGAATACGTCGGAACCTACGAGCAGTACTTC,CASSEYVGTYEQYF
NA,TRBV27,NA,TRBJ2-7,TGTGCCAGCAGTTTAGCCCTAGCGTACGAGCAGTACTTC,CASSLALAYEQYF
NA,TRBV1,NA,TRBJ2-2,TGCACCAGCAGCCAACTCGGACTAGCGGGAGATTTTCGGGTTGACACCGGGGAGCTGTTTTTT,CTSSQLGLAGDFRVDTGELFF
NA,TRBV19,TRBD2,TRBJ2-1,TGTGCCAGTACGGGACGGGAGGTCTCTGAGCAGTTCTTC,CASTGREVSEQFF
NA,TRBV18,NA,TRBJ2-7,TGTGCCAGCTCACCAGCCCCCGGGGCCGAGCAGTACTTC,CASSPAPGAEQYF
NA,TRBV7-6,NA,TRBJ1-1,TGTGCCAGCAGCTTATTCCCCCCACCGAACACTGAAGCTTTCTTT,CASSLFPPPNTEAFF
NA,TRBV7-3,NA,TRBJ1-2,TGTGCCAGCAGTTCAGGGGACTCAGGAGGTGGCTACACCTTC,CASSSGDSGGGYTF
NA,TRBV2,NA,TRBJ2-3,TGTGCCAGCAGTGAAGGGACTAACGCAGATACGCAGTATTTT,CASSEGTNADTQYF
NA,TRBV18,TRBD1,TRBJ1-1,TGTGCCAGCTCGGGACAGGGAGATAACACTGAAGCTTTCTTT,CASSGQGDNTEAFF
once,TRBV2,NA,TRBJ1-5,TGTGCCAGCAGCCAGACAGTAAGCAATCAGCCCCAGCATTTT,CASSQTVSNQPQHF
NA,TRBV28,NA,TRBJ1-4,TGTGCCAGCAGTTTATTGGGGAATTTGGGCCGACTTAATGAAAAACTGTTTTTT,CASSLLGNLGRLNEKLFF
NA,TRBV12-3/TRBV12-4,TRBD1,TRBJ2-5,TGTGCCAGCGGACAGGCCCAAGAGACCCAGTACTTC,CASGQAQETQYF
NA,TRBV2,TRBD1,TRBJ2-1,TGTGCCAGCAGTCCAGACACAGGGGGGACGTACTACAATGAGCAGTTCTTC,CASSPDTGGTYYNEQFF
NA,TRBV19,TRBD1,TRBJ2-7,TGTGCCAGTAAACCAAACCGGGACAGCTACGAGCAGTACTTC,CASKPNRDSYEQYF
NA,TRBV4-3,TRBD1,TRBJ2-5,TGCGCCAGCAGCCAAGGGGGGACAGGGAAAGAGACCCAGTACTTC,CASSQGGTGKETQYF
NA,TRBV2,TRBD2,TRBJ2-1,TGTGCCAGCACTGGGACTAGCGCCTACAATGAGCAGTTCTTC,CASTGTSAYNEQFF
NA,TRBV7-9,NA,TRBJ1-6,TGTGCCAGCAGCGCTACAGGGAATTCACCCCTCCACTTT,CASSATGNSPLHF
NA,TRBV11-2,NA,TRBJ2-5,TGTGCCAGCAGCTTTTCAGGGGTGGGAGAGACCCAGTACTTC,CASSFSGVGETQYF
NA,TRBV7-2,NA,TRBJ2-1,TGTGCCAGCAGCCCAGAGTTCCTGGGGGTGGGTGAGCAGTTCTTC,CASSPEFLGVGEQFF
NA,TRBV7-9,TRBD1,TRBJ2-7,TGTGCCAGCAGCCATCGGGACAGGGGAGGCTACGAGCAGTACTTC,CASSHRDRGGYEQYF
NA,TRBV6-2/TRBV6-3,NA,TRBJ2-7,TGTGCCAGCAGTTACTCTGACTATTACGAGCAGTACTTC,CASSYSDYYEQYF
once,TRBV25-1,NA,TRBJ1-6,TGTGCCAGCAGTGACAGGGTTGGTTCACCCCTCCACTTT,CASSDRVGSPLHF
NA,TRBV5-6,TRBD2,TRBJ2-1,TGTGCCAGCAGCTTGTCGGTAGCGGGAGGACTTAATGAGCAGTTCTTC,CASSLSVAGGLNEQFF
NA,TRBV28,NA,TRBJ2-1,TGTGCCAGCAGTACCCTTGGGAGGAGGGACAATGAGCAGTTCTTC,CASSTLGRRDNEQFF
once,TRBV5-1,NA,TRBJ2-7,TGCGCCAGCAGCTTGGACGTCAGACTCTACGAGCAGTACTTC,CASSLDVRLYEQYF
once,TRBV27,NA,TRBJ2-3,TGTGCCAGCAGTTTAGCTGGTTCGCCTGCGCAGTATTTT,CASSLAGSPAQYF